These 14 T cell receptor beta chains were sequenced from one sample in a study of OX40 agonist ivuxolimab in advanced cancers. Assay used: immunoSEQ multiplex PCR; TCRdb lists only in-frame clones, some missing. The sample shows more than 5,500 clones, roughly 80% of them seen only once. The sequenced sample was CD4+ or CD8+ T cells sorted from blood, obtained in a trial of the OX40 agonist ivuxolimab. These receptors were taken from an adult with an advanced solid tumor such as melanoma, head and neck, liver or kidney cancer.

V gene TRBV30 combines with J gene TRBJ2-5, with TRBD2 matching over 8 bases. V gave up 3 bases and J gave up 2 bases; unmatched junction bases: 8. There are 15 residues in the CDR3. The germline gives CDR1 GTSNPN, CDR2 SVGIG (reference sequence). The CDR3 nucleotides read TGTGCCTGGAGCTGGTCGGGGGGGCCGCAAGAGACCCAGTACTTC. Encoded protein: CAWSWSGGPQETQYF.

DNA for the CDR3: TGTGCCAGCAGCTTGACAGGGGGCAACGCAGATACGCAGTATTTT. Amino acids: CASSLTGGNADTQYF. The chain carries TRBV7-3 and TRBJ2-3, with TRBD1 matching 10 bases. Unmatched junction bases numbered 4, after V lost 3 bases and J lost 4 bases. Germline V lookup: CDR1 SGHTA, CDR2 FQGTGA. The CDR3 is 15 amino acids.

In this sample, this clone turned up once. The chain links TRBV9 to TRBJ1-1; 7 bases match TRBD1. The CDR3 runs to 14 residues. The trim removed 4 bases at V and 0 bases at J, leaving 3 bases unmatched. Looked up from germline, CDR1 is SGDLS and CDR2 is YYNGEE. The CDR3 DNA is TGTGCCAGCAGCCCAGGGGGGGTGAACACTGAAGCTTTCTTT. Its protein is CASSPGGVNTEAFF.

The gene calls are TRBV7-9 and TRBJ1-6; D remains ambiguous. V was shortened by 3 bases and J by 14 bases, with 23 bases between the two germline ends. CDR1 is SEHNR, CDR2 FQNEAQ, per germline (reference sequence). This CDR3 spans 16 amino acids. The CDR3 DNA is TGTGCCAGCAGCTTCGGGCGCCGGGAGTCTGTGAAAACCCTCCACTTT. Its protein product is CASSFGRRESVKTLHF.

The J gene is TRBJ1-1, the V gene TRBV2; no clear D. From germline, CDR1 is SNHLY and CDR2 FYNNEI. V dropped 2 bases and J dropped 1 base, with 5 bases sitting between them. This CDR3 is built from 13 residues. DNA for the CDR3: TGTGCCAGCAGTGAAAGGCAGAACACTGAAGCTTTCTTT. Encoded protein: CASSERQNTEAFF.

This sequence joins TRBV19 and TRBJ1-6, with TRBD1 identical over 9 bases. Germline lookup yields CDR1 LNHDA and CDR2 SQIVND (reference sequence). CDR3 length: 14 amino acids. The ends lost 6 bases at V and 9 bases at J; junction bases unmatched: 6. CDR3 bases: TGTGCCAGTAGCCCGGGACAGGGTGGTTCACCCCTCCACTTT. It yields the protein CASSPGQGGSPLHF.

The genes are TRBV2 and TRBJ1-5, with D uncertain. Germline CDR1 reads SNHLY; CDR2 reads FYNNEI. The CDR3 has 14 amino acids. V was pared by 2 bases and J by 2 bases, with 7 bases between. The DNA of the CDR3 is TGTGCCAGCAGTGAAAGGCAGCGCAATCAGCCCCAGCATTTT. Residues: CASSERQRNQPQHF. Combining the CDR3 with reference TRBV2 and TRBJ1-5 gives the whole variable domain EPEVTQTPSHQVTQMGQEVILRCVPISNHLYFYWYRQILGQKVEFLVSFYNNEISEKSEIFDDQFSVERPDGSNFTLKIRSTKLEDSAMYFCASSERQRNQPQHFGDGTRLSIL.

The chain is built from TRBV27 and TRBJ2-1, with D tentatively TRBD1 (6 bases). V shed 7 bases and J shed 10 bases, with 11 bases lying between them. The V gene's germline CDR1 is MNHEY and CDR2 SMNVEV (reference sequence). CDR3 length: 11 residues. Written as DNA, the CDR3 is TGTGCCAGCACCTACACAGGGGAGCAGTTCTTC. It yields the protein CASTYTGEQFF.

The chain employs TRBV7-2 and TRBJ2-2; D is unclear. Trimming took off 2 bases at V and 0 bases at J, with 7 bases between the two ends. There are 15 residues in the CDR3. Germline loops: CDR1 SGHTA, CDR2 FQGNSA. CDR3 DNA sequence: TGTGCCAGCAGCTTAAGTGCAGCGAACACCGGGGAGCTGTTTTTT. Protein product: CASSLSAANTGELFF.

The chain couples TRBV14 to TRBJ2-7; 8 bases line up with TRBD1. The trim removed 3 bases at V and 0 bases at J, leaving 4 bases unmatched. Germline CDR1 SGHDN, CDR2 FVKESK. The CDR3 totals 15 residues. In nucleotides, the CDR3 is TGTGCCAGCAGCCACTGGACAGGGAACTCCTACGAGCAGTACTTC. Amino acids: CASSHWTGNSYEQYF.

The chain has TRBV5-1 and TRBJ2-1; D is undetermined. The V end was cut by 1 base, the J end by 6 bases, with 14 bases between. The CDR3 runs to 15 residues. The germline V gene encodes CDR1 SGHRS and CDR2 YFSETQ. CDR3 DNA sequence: TGCGCCAGCAGCTTGAAGGCAGCCCCCTTCAATGAGCAGTTCTTC. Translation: CASSLKAAPFNEQFF.

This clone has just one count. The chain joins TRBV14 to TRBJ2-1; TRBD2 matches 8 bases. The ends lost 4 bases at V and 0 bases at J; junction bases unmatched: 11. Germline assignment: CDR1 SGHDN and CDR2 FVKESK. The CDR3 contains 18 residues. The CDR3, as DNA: TGTGCCAGCAGCCTACGTCCCGGGACTAGTTTCTCCTACAATGAGCAGTTCTTC. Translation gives CASSLRPGTSFSYNEQFF.

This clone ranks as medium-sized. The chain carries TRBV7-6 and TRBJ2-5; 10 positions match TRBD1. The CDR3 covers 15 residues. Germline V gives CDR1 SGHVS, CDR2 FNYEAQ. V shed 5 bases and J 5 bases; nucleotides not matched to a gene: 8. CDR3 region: CASSIQTGGVETQYF. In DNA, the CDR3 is TGTGCCAGCAGCATCCAGACAGGGGGCGTGGAGACCCAGTACTTC.

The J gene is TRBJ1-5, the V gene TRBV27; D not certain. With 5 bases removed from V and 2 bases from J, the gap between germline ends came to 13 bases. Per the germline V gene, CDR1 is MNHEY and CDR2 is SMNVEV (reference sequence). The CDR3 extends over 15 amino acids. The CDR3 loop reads CASSPTSGGNQPQHF. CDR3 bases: TGTGCCAGCAGTCCCACGAGCGGTGGCAATCAGCCCCAGCATTTT.